Given below is one T cell receptor (beta chain) in context. Profiled with immunoSEQ multiplex PCR; TCRdb holds only in-frame clones, not every one. The sample records tens of thousands of clones, approximately 94% being singletons. These data belong to a study of OX40 agonist ivuxolimab in advanced cancers. On cycle 4 day 1 and cycle 7 day 1, as well as at baseline, blood was sampled. In germline, CDR1 is SGHTA, CDR2 FQGTGA. With 4 bases clipped from V and 3 bases from J, the junction kept 8 bases outside the gene matches. CDR3 size: 15 residues. This receptor was taken from an adult with an advanced solid tumor such as melanoma, head and neck, liver or kidney cancer. The sample in question was CD4+ or CD8+ T cells sorted from blood, obtained in a trial of the OX40 agonist ivuxolimab. The J gene is TRBJ1-1, the V gene TRBV7-3; the match to TRBD1 covers 7 bases. The CDR3 region has the DNA TGTGCCAGCAGCTACCAGACAGGGCGGTACACTGAAGCTTTCTTT. Its protein product is CASSYQTGRYTEAFF.